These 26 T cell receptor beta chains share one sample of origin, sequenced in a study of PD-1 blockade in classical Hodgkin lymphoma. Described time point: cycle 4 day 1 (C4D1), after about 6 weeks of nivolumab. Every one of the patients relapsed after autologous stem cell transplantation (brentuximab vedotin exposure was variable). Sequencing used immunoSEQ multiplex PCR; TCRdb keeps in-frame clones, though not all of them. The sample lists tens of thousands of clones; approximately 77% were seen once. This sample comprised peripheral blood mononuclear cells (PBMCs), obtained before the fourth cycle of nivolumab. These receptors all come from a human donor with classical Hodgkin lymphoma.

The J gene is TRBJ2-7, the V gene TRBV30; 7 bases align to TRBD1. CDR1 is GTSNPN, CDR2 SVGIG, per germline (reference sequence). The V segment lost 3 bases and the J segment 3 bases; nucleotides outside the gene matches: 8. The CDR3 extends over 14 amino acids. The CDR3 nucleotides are TGTGCCTGGAGCGGCGAGACAGGGTACTACGAGCAGTACTTC. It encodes CAWSGETGYYEQYF.

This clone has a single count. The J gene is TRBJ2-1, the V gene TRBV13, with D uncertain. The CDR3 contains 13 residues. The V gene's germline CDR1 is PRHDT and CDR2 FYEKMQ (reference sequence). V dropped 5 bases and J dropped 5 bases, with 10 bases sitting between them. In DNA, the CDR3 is TGTGCCAGCAGCCTCGCCCCAAACAATGAGCAGTTCTTC. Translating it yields CASSLAPNNEQFF.

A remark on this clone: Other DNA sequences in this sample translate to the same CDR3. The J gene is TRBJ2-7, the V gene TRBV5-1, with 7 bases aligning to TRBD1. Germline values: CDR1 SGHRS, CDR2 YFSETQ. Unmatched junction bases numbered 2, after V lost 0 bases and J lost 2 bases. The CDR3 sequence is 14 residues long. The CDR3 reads CASSLGQGAYEQYF. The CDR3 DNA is TGCGCCAGCAGCTTGGGGCAGGGGGCCTACGAGCAGTACTTC.

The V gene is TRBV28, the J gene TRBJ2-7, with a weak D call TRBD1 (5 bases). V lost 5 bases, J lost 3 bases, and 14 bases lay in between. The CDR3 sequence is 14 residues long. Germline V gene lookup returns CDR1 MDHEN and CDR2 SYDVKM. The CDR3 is CASSNNRGNYEQYF. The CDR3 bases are TGTGCCAGCAGTAACAATAGGGGAAACTACGAGCAGTACTTC.

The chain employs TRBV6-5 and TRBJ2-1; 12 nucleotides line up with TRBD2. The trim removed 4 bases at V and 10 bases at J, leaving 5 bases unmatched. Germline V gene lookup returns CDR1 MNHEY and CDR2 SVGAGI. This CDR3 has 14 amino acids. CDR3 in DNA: TGTGCCAGCAGTTCGACTAGCGGGGGAGGGGAGCAGTTCTTC. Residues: CASSSTSGGGEQFF.

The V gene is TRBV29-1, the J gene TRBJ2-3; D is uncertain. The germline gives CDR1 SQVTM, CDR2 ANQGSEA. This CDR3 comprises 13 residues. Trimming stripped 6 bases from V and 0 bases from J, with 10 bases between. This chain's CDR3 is CSVKSPSTDTQYF. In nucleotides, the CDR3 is TGCAGCGTCAAAAGCCCTAGCACAGATACGCAGTATTTT.

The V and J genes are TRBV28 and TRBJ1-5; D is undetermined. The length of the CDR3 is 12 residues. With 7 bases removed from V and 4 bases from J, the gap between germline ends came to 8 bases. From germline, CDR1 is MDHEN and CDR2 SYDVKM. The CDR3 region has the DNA TGTGCCAGCAACATCGTGAATCAGCCCCAGCATTTT. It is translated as CASNIVNQPQHF.

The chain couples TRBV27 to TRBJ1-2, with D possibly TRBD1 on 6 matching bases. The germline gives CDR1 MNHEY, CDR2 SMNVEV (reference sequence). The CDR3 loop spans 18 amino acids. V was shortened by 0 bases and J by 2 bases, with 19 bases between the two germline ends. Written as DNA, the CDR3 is TGTGCCAGCAGTTTATCGGGGAGCCAGGGGAGGTCCAACTATGGCTACACCTTC. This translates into CASSLSGSQGRSNYGYTF.

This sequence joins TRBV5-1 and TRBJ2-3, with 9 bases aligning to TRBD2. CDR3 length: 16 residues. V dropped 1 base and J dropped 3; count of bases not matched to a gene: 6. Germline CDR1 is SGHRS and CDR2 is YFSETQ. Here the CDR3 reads CASSLRPSGNTDTQYF. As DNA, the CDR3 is TGCGCCAGCAGCTTGCGGCCTAGCGGGAATACAGATACGCAGTATTTT.

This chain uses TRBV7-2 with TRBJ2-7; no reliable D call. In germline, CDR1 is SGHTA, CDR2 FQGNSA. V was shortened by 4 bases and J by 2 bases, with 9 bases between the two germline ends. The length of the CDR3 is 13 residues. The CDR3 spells CASSSDHTYEQYF. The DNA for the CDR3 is TGTGCCAGCAGCTCCGACCACACCTACGAGCAGTACTTC.

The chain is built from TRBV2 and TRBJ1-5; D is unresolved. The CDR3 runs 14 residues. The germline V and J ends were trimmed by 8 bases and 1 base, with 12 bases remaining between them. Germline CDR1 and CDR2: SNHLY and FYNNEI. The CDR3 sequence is CASYLGVSNQPQHF. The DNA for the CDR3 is TGTGCCAGCTACCTTGGGGTAAGCAATCAGCCCCAGCATTTT.

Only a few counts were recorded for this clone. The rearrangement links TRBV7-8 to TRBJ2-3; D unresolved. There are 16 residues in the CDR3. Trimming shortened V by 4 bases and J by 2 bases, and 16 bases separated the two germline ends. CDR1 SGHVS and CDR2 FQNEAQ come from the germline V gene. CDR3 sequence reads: CASSSRLHIFTDTQYF. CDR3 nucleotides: TGTGCCAGCAGCTCTAGACTTCACATCTTCACAGATACGCAGTATTTT. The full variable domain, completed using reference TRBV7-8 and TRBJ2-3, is GAGVSQSPRYKVAKRGQDVALRCDPISGHVSLFWYQQALGQGPEFLTYFQNEAQLDKSGLPSDRFFAERPEGSVSTLKIQRTQQEDSAVYLCASSSRLHIFTDTQYFGPGTRLTVL.

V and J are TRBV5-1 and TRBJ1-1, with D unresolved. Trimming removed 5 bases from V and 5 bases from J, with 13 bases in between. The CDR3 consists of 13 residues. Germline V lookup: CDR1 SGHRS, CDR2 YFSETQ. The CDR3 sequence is CASRAWVGTEAFF. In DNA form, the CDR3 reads TGCGCCAGCAGAGCGTGGGTGGGGACTGAAGCTTTCTTT. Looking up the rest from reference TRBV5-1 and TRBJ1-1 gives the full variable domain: KAGVTQTPRYLIKTRGQQVTLSCSPISGHRSVSWYQQTPGQGLQFLFEYFSETQRNKGNFPGRFSGRQFSNSRSEMNVSTLELGDSALYLCASRAWVGTEAFFGQGTRLTVV.

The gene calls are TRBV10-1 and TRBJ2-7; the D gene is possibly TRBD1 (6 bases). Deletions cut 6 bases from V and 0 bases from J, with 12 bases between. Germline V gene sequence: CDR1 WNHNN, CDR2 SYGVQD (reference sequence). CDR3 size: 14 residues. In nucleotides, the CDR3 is TGCGCCAGCAGCTCCGGACAGAGCTCCTACGAGCAGTACTTC. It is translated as CASSSGQSSYEQYF.

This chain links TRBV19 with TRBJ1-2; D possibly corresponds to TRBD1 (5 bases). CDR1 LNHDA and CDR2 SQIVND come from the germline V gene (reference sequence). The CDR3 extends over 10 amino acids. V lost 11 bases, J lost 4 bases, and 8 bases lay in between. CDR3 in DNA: TGTGCCCCTGGGACCTATGGCTACACCTTC. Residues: CAPGTYGYTF.

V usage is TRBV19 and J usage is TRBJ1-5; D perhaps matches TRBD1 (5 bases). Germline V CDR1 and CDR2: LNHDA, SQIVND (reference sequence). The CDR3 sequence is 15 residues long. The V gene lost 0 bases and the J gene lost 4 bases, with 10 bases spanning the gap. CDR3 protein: CASSIEVGVNQPQHF. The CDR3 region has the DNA TGTGCCAGTAGTATAGAGGTAGGGGTAAATCAGCCCCAGCATTTT.

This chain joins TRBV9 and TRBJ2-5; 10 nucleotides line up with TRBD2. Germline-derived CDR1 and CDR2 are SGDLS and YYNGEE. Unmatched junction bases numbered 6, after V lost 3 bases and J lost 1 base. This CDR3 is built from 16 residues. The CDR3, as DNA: TGTGCCAGCAGCGGACGACTAGCGGGCTTCCAAGAGACCCAGTACTTC. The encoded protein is CASSGRLAGFQETQYF.

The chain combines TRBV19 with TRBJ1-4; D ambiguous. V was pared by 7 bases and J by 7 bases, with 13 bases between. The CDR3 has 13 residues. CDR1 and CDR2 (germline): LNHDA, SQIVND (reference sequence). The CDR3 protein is CASKGRQVEKLFF. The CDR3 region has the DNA TGTGCCAGTAAGGGCAGGCAAGTTGAAAAACTGTTTTTT.

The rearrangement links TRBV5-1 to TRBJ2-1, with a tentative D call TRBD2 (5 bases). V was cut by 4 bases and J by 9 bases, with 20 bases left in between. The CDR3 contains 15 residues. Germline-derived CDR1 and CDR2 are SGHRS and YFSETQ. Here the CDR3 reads CASSRTTWGSGEQFF. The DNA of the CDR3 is TGCGCCAGCAGCCGGACGACCTGGGGAAGCGGTGAGCAGTTCTTC.

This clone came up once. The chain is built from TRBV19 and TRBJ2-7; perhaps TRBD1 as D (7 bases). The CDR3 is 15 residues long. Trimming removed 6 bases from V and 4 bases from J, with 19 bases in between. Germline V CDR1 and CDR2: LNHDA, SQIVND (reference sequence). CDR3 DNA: TGTGCCAGTAGCCCCCGGAGGGGGACAGCTTACGAGCAGTACTTC. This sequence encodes CASSPRRGTAYEQYF.

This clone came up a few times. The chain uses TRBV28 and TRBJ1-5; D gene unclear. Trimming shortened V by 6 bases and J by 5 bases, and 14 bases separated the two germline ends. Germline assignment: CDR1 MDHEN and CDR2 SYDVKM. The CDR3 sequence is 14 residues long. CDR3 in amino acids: CASSLTGYHQPQHF. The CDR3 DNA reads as TGTGCCAGCAGCCTGACCGGGTATCATCAGCCCCAGCATTTT.

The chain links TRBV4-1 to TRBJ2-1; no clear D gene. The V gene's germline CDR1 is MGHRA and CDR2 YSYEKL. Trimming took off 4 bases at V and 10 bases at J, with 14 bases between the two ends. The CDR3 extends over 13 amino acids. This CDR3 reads CASSRPSIEEQFF. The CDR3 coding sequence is TGCGCCAGCAGCCGCCCTTCCATTGAGGAGCAGTTCTTC.

The CDR3 loop is CASRSGVYEQYF. The CDR3 nucleotides read TGTGCCAGCAGGAGCGGAGTCTACGAGCAGTACTTC. The chain links TRBV5-6 to TRBJ2-7, with D possibly being TRBD2 (5 bases). The germline CDR1 and CDR2 sequences are SGHDT and YYEEEE. The V end lost 5 bases, the J end lost 3 bases, and 9 bases lay between the germline ends. This CDR3 region has 12 residues.

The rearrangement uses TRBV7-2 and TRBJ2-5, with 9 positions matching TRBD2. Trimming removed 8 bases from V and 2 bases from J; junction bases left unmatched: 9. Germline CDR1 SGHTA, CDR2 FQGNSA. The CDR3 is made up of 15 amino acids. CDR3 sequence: CASSSGGILQETQYF. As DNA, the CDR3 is TGTGCCAGCTCCAGCGGGGGGATTCTTCAAGAGACCCAGTACTTC.

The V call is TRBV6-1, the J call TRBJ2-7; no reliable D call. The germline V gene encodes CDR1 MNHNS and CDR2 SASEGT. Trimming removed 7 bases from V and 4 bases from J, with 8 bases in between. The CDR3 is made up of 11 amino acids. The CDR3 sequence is CASTLGYEQYF. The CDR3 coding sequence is TGTGCCAGCACTTTAGGATACGAGCAGTACTTC.

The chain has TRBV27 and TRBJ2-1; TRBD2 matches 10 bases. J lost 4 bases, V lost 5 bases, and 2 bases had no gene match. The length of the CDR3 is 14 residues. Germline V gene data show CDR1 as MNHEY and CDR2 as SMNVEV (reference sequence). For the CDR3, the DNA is TGTGCCAGCAGTAAACTAGCGGGATACAATGAGCAGTTCTTC. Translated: CASSKLAGYNEQFF.